The clone carrying this T cell receptor beta chain was seen only a few times. This sample stems from a study of T-cell memory formation after mild COVID-19. TCRdb re-derived calls from the 5' RACE reads in MiXCR, one entry per CDR3 protein. Altogether roughly 130,000 distinct CDR3 sequences are present, approximately 15% being singletons, with the ten largest covering over 11%. V shed 4 bases and J 7 bases; nucleotides not matched to a gene: 15. The length of the CDR3 is 17 residues. The clonotype was recovered from an adult woman who had mild COVID-19 (a few samples of this study predate the infection). Cell type and time point are not known. This rearrangement joins TRBV12-3 or TRBV12-4 to TRBJ2-4, with 8 bases aligning to TRBD1. Material for sequencing was PBMCs or a T cell subset sorted from them (not recorded which). In nucleotides, the CDR3 is TGTGCCAGCAGTTCCCTTCCTCGGGACAGGTTACGGAACATTCAGTACTTC. Residues: CASSSLPRDRLRNIQYF.